This TCR beta chain was sequenced in a study of T cell repertoires in cytomegalovirus infection (dated by TCRdb to between 2018 and 2020). The study in broad terms: Peptide stimulations targeted recently identified HLA-C-restricted CMV epitopes, whose presentation resists viral immunomodulation, together with well-studied HLA-B-restricted epitopes. The HLA type of each donor mattered for the analysis, because public TCR beta signatures pointed to carriage of CMV infection along with the matching HLA type. What the research found in general, with its limitations: The ex vivo response was dominated by HLA-C-restricted CMV-specific TCR beta clonotypes, which also provided the single most frequent clonotype in two of eight donors. Carriers of CMV infection plus the relevant HLA type were discriminated by the cumulative frequency of public TCR beta family members in the study cohort and in an independent roughly 350-donor cohort.

The treatment or condition label for this specimen denotes: in vitro stimulation with specific CMV peptide epitopes to enrich CMV-specific T cells. This clonotype came up a few times. Its antigen is currently not known. No base quality information exists; no much larger clone differs at one position. The sequencing machine was an Illumina HiSeq 1500. The public reads were reprocessed in TCRdb via fastp at Q25 and MiXCR, keeping in-frame beta chains. Rows merge per CDR3 protein into single entries with the most common DNA and genes. The sample table lists about 52,000 distinct CDR3 sequences, 15% to 20% of them with a count of one. Clones ranked in the top ten supply roughly 75% of the sample. The source is a human donor in good health (CMV status not recorded). Some clones in this sample may be carry-over from other donors' samples. Sequencing used CD8+ T cells from cultured PBMCs, obtained from culture after CMV antigen stimulation.

The DNA sequence follows: TGTGCCAGCAGCTTAAGTACGGGGACTTCCTACGAGCAGTACTTC. This sequence encodes CASSLSTGTSYEQYF. The rearranged chain carries TRBV7-3 and TRBJ2-7, and possibly TRBD2, on 6 matching bases. CDR1 and CDR2 are read off the germline V gene as SGHTA and FQGTGA. Trimming costs V 1 base and J 1 base, and their ends lie 11 bases apart. The cysteine opens and the phenylalanine closes a CDR3 of 15 amino acids. CDR3 DNA is the only sequence kept; it has 45 bases, read in frame from the first base. Joined to the reference TRBV7-3 and TRBJ2-7 proteins, this CDR3 gives the full variable domain: GAGVSQTPSNKVTEKGKYVELRCDPISGHTALYWYRQSLGQGPEFLIYFQGTGAADDSGLPNDRFFAVRPEGSVSTLKIQRTERGDSAVYLCASSLSTGTSYEQYFGPGTRLTVT.